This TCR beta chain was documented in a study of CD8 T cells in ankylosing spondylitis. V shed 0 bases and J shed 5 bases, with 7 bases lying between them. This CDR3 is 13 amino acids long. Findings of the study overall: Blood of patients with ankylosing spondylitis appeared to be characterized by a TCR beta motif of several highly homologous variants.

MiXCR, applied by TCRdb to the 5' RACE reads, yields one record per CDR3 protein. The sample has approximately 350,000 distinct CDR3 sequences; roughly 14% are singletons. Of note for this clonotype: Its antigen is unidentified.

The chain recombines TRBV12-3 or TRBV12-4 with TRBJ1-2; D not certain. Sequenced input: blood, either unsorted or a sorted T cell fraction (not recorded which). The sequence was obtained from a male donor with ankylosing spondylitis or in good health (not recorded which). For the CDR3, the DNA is TGTGCCAGCAGTTTAGCGCAATCTTATGGCTACACCTTC. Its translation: CASSLAQSYGYTF.